The rows below give T cell receptor beta chains drawn from one sample of a study of molecular identifiers for immune sequencing clone quantification. MiXCR was run by TCRdb on the PCR reads, yielding one entry per CDR3 protein. This table holds approximately 590,000 distinct CDR3 sequences, roughly 27% found once. Sequencing was performed on naive CD8+ T cells from blood, with Jurkat cell RNA spiked in. Every receptor here comes from a human donor in good health. Some libraries in this study had Jurkat cell RNA spiked in. Each CDR3 is given with its conserved first and last residue. Each record gives: J gene, D gene, clone size, V gene, CDR3 protein, CDR3 DNA. A D gene is named only where the DNA matches it firmly. Size is omitted from some rows. Given values are once, few, many or a class for expanded clones.

TRBJ2-2 TRBD1 few TRBV2 CASHMGGTGSTGELFF TGTGCCAGCCATATGGGTGGGACAGGGAGCACCGGGGAGCTGTTTTTT
TRBJ2-2 . . TRBV6-5 CASSYSGSQGTGELFF TGTGCCAGCAGTTACTCGGGAAGCCAGGGGACCGGGGAGCTGTTTTTT
TRBJ2-7 TRBD1 . TRBV20-1 CSARTGTPYEQYF TGCAGTGCTAGGACAGGGACCCCCTACGAGCAGTACTTC
TRBJ2-7 . few TRBV7-9 CASSSGRLEQYF TGTGCCAGCAGCTCGGGGAGATTGGAGCAGTACTTC
TRBJ1-5 TRBD1 . TRBV19 CASSPGQGGNRPQHF TGTGCCAGTAGTCCGGGACAGGGAGGCAATCGGCCCCAGCATTTT
TRBJ2-7 TRBD2 . TRBV6-2/TRBV6-3 CASIVGLAAYEQYF TGTGCCAGCATTGTGGGACTAGCGGCCTACGAGCAGTACTTC
TRBJ1-1 . many TRBV7-9 CASSSPSTEAFF TGTGCCAGCAGCTCGCCCAGCACTGAAGCTTTCTTT
TRBJ2-6 . few TRBV12-3/TRBV12-4 CVILSGYGANVLTF TGTGTCATTTTGAGCGGCTATGGGGCCAACGTCCTGACTTTC
TRBJ2-3 TRBD1 many TRBV20-1 CSASGLDRVTDTQYF TGCAGTGCTAGTGGCCTAGACAGGGTGACAGATACGCAGTATTTT
TRBJ1-2 TRBD1 few TRBV5-4 CASSLGGQGAPGYTF TGTGCCAGCAGCTTAGGGGGGCAGGGGGCGCCTGGCTACACCTTC
TRBJ2-1 TRBD2 . TRBV6-4 CASSDSLAGMIRSYNEQFF TGTGCCAGCAGTGACTCTCTAGCGGGTATGATTCGCTCCTACAATGAGCAGTTCTTC
TRBJ2-7 . many TRBV5-5 CASSLGRYDYEQYF TGTGCCAGCAGCTTGGGTCGTTACGACTACGAGCAGTACTTC
TRBJ1-5 . . TRBV2 CASRDSPAGSDQPQHF TGTGCCAGCAGGGACTCCCCGGCAGGGTCGGACCAGCCCCAGCATTTT
TRBJ2-3 . many TRBV2 CASSEGQTFTDTQYF TGTGCCAGCAGTGAGGGGCAGACTTTCACAGATACGCAGTATTTT
TRBJ2-7 TRBD2 . TRBV6-1 CASTDLTSGSFYEQYF TGTGCCAGCACCGACCTGACTAGCGGGAGTTTCTACGAGCAGTACTTC
TRBJ2-3 . many TRBV2 CASRSGATTPFATDTQYF TGTGCCAGCAGGTCGGGAGCTACGACGCCCTTTGCCACAGATACGCAGTATTTT
TRBJ2-7 . few TRBV28 CASSLWGQAHYEQYF TGTGCCAGCAGTTTATGGGGGCAGGCACACTACGAGCAGTACTTC
TRBJ2-5 . . TRBV12-3/TRBV12-4 CASSFMAREETQYF TGTGCCAGCAGTTTTATGGCCAGGGAGGAGACCCAGTACTTC
TRBJ1-1 . many TRBV9 CASSVSWFDTEAFF TGTGCCAGCAGCGTTTCTTGGTTCGACACTGAAGCTTTCTTT
TRBJ2-7 TRBD2 . TRBV7-7 CASSQYGSSGGAASEQYF TGTGCCAGCAGCCAGTATGGTAGTAGCGGGGGGGCGGCGTCCGAGCAGTACTTC